This T cell receptor beta chain appears in the sequencing data of a study of tumor-infiltrating lymphocytes in primary liver carcinoma. CDR1 and CDR2 (germline): SGHDT, YYEEEE. The CDR3 is made up of 13 amino acids. Unsorted whole blood served as the source of blood RNA, and germline DNA was extracted as well. A constant-region primer primed TCR beta cDNA synthesis from 450 to 550 ng of total RNA. Slightly modified ARM-PCR with three nested multiplex PCR rounds yielded TCR beta libraries. In the first two PCR rounds, TRBV1-TRBV30 forward primers were paired with a C-beta reverse primer, and each round lasted roughly 9 cycles. TCRdb re-derived calls from the multiplex PCR reads in MiXCR, one entry per CDR3 protein. This table holds about 310,000 distinct CDR3 sequences, more than 55% found once. Comments on this clonotype: Being one base from a much bigger clone, this may be a read error.

Sequenced input: peripheral blood. The receptor comes from a young woman with primary liver carcinoma and hepatitis B virus infection. The V gene is TRBV5-6, the J gene TRBJ2-7; D is uncertain. CDR3 nucleotides: TGTGCCACCAGCCCTGACGGAGCCTACGAGCAGTACTTC. It specifies CATSPDGAYEQYF.